This T cell receptor beta chain was identified during a study of blood T cells in healthy people across ages. The study, taken as a whole, reports: Greater diversity and more naive CD4+ cells were seen in long-lived donors than in aged donors.

About this clonotype: Its target is unknown.

With a J-beta primer mix and a sample-barcoded 5' primer, a second PCR ran 7 to 11 cycles. Every cDNA molecule carried a tag from a template-switch adaptor bearing 12 random nucleotides. TCRdb re-analysed the 5' RACE reads in MiXCR, keeping a single row per CDR3 protein. The sample lists 1.5 million to 2 million distinct CDR3 sequences, more than 35% occurring once. Isolated PBMCs totaled at least 6 million in each sample. The germline gives CDR1 LGHNA, CDR2 YNFKEQ. This CDR3 comprises 15 residues. V shed 1 base and J shed 6 bases, with 13 bases lying between them. Input material: blood. The gene calls are TRBV4-2 and TRBJ1-5; D may be TRBD1 (5 bases). The origin of this receptor is a human donor in good health. CDR3: CASSQALGTSQPQHF. CDR3 nucleotide sequence: TGTGCCAGCAGCCAAGCTCTAGGGACGAGTCAGCCCCAGCATTTT.